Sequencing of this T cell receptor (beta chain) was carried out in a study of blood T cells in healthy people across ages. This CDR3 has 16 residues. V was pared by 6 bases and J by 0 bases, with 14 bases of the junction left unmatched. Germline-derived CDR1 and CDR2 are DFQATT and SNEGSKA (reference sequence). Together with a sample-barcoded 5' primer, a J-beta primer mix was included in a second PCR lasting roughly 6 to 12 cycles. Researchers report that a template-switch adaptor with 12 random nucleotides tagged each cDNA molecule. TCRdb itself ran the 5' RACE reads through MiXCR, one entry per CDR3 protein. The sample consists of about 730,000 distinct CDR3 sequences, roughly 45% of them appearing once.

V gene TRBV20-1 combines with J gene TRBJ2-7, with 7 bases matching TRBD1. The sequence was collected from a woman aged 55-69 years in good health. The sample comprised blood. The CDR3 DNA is TGCAGTGCCTCCCCTGCGACCGGGACAGACTCCTACGAGCAGTACTTC. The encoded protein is CSASPATGTDSYEQYF.